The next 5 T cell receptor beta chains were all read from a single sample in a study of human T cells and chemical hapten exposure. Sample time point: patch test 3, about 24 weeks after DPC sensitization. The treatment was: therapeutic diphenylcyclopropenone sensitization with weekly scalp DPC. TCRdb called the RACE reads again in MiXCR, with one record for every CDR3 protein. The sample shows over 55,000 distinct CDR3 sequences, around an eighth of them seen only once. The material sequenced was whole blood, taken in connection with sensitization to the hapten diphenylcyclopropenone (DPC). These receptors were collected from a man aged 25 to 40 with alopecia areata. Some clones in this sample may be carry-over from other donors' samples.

CDR3 amino acids: CASSSRPGQAYEQYF. For the CDR3, the DNA is TGTGCCAGCAGCTCCAGGCCGGGACAGGCCTACGAGCAGTACTTC. The V call is TRBV3-1, the J call TRBJ2-7; 8 bases agree with TRBD1. This CDR3 contains 15 residues. Germline values: CDR1 LGHDT, CDR2 YNNKEL (reference sequence). V was pared by 5 bases and J by 2 bases, with 8 bases of the junction left unmatched.

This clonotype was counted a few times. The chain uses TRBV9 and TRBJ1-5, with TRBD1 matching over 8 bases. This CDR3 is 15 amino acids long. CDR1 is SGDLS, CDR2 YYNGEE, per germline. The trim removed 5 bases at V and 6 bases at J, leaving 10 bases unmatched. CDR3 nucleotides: TGTGCCAGCAGTGAGGGGACAGGAGTGGGTCAGCCCCAGCATTTT. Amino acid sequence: CASSEGTGVGQPQHF.

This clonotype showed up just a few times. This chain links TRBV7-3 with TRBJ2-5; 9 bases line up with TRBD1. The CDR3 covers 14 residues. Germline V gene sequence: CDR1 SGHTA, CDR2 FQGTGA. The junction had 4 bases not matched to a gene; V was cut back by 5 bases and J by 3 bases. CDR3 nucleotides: TGTGCCAGCAGCATGACAGGGGGAGAAGAGACCCAGTACTTC. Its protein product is CASSMTGGEETQYF.

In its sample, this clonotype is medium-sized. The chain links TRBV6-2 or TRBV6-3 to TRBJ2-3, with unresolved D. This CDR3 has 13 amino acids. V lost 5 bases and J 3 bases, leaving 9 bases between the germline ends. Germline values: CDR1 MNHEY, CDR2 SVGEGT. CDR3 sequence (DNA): TGTGCCAGCAGTAAGGTAGAAACAGATACGCAGTATTTT. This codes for CASSKVETDTQYF.

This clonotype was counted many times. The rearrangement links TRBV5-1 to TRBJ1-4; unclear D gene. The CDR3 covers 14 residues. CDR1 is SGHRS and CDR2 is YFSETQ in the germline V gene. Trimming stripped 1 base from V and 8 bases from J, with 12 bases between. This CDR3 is CASSLTGRGEKLFF. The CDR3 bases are TGCGCCAGCAGCTTGACTGGGAGAGGCGAAAAACTGTTTTTT.